This TCR beta chain was identified during a study of blood T cells in healthy people across ages. Trimming took off 4 bases at V and 10 bases at J, with 21 bases between the two ends. CDR1 is SEHNR and CDR2 is FQNEAQ in the germline V gene (reference sequence). The CDR3 length is 15 residues. The study's findings and limits: CMV status of donors was unknown, possibly confounding expanded clonotype changes.

A second about 7 to 12 cycle PCR used barcoded and J-beta primers. One entry per CDR3 protein results from TCRdb running MiXCR on the 5' RACE reads. The sample lists around 1,700,000 distinct CDR3 sequences; 28% were seen once. This clonotype was detected a few times. Antigen: not known. The sequencing sample was made of blood. The V call is TRBV7-9, the J call TRBJ2-3, with D tentatively TRBD1 (6 bases). This clonotype was sampled from a woman younger than 45 in good health. The CDR3 loop reads CASSSTPATGFPQYF. The CDR3 DNA reads as TGTGCCAGCAGCTCTACGCCGGCTACAGGGTTTCCGCAGTATTTT.